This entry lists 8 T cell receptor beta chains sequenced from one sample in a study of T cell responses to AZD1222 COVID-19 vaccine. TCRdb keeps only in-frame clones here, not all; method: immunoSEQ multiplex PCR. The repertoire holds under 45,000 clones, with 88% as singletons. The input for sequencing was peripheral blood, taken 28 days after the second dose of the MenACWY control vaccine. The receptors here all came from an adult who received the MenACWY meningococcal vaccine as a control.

The CDR3 DNA follows: TGTGCCAGCAGTTACTCGAAGAGCTCACGGGAGAACCTGTACGAGCAGTACTTC. Protein sequence: CASSYSKSSRENLYEQYF. V and J are TRBV6-2 or TRBV6-3 and TRBJ2-7, with a tentative D call TRBD2 (6 bases). Germline-derived CDR1 and CDR2 are MNHEY and SVGEGT. V lost 0 bases and J 4 bases, leaving 22 bases between the germline ends. There are 18 residues in the CDR3.

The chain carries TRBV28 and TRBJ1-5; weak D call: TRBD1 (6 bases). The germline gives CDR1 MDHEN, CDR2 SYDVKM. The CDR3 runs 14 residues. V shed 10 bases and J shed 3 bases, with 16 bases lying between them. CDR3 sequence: CAIQPRGLNQPQHF. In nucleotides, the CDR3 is TGTGCCATTCAGCCCAGGGGCCTCAATCAGCCCCAGCATTTT.

The CDR3 nucleotides read TGTGCCTATGGGGATGAGGGGGTAGGAGAGTACGAGCAGTACTTC. Its translation is CAYGDEGVGEYEQYF. This chain joins TRBV30 and TRBJ2-7, with D possibly being TRBD1 (6 bases). The CDR3 extends over 15 amino acids. V was shortened by 7 bases and J by 4 bases, with 23 bases between the two germline ends. The germline V gene encodes CDR1 GTSNPN and CDR2 SVGIG (reference sequence).

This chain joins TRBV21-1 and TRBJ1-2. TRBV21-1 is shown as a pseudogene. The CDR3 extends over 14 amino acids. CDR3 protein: CASSEPGRAGGYTF. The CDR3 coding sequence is TGTGCCAGCAGCGAACCGGGACGTGCTGGGGGCTACACCTTC.

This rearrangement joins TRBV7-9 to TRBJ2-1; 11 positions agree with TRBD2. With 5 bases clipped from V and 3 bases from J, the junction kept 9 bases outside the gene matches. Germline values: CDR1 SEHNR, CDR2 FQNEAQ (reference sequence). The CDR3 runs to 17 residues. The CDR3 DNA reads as TGTGCCAGCAGCAAAGCCGTGGGACTAGCGGACTACAATGAGCAGTTCTTC. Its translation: CASSKAVGLADYNEQFF.

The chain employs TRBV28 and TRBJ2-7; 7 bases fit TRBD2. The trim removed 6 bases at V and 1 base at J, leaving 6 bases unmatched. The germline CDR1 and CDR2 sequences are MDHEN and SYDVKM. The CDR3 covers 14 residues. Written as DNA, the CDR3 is TGTGCCAGCAGACCCGGGGGAGGGTCCTACGAGCAGTACTTC. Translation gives CASRPGGGSYEQYF.

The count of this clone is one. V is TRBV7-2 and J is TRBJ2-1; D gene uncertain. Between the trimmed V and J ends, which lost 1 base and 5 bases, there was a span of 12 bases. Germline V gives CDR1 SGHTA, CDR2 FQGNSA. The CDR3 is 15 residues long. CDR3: CASSLDISWDNEQFF. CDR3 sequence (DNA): TGTGCCAGCAGCTTAGATATATCTTGGGACAATGAGCAGTTCTTC.

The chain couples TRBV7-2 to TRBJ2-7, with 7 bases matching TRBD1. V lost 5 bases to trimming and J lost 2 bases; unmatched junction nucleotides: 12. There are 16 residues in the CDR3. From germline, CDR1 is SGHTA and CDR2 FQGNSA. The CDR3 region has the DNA TGTGCCAGCAGCGCTTACGGACAGGCGAGCCCCTACGAGCAGTACTTC. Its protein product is CASSAYGQASPYEQYF.